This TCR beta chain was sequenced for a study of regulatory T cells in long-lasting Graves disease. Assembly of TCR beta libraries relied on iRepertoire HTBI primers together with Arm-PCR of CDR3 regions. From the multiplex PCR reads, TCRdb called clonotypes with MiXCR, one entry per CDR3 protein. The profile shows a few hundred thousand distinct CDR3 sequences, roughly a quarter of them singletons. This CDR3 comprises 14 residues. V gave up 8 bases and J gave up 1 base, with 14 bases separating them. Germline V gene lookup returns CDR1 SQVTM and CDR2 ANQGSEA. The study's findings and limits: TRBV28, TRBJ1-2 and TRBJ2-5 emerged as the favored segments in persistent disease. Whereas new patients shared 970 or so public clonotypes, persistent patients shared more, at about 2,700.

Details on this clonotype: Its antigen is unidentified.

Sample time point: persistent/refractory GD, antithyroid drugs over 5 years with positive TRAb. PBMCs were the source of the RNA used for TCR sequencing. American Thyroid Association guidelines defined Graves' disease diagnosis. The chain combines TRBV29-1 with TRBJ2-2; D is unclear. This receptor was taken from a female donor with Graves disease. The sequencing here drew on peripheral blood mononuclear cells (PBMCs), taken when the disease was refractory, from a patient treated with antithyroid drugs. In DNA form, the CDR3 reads TGCAGCTGCCTGGAGTGGCGGAACACCGGGGAGCTGTTTTTT. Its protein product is CSCLEWRNTGELFF.